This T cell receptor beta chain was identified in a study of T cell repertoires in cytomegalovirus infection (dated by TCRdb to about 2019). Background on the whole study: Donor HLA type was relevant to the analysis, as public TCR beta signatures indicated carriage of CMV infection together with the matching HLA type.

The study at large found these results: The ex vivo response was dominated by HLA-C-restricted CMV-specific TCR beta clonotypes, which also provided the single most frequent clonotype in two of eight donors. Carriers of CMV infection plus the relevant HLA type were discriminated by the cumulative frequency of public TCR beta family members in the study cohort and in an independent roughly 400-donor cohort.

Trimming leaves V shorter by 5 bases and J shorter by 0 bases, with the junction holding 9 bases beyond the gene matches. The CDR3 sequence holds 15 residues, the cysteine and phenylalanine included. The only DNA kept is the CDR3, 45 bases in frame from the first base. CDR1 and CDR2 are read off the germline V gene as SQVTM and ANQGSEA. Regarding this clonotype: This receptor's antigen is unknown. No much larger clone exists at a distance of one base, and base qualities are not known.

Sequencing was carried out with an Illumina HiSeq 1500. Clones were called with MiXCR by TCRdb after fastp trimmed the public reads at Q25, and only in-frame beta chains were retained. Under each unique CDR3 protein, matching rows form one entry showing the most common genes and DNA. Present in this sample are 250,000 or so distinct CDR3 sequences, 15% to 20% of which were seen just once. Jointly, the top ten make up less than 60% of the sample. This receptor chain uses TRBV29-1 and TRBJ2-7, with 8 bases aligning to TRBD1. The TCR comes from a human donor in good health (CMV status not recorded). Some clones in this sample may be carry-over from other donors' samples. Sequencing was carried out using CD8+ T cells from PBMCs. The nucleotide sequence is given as TGCAGCGTTTTGGGCACAGGGGGATTCTCCTACGAGCAGTACTTC. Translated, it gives CSVLGTGGFSYEQYF.